The 10 T cell receptor beta chains listed next were all sequenced from one sample in a study of pediatric ulcerative colitis. This table comes from immunoSEQ multiplex PCR, and its TCRdb copy is limited to in-frame clones, with some not included. The profile shows tens of thousands of clones, 70% to 85% of them singletons. The sequenced sample consisted of blood. These receptors originate from a boy younger than 18 with moderate ulcerative colitis.

J is TRBJ1-1 and V is TRBV2; D might be TRBD1 (6 bases). The CDR3 extends over 14 amino acids. V lost 6 bases, J lost 11 bases, and 22 bases lay in between. Germline CDR1 and CDR2: SNHLY and FYNNEI. CDR3 protein: CASSGARGDTGAFF. The CDR3 bases are TGTGCCAGCAGCGGGGCCCGTGGGGACACCGGGGCTTTCTTT.

The genes are TRBV12-5 and TRBJ2-7; D is perhaps TRBD1 or TRBD2 (5 bases each). CDR3 length: 15 amino acids. Deletions cut 3 bases from V and 3 bases from J, with 15 bases between. Germline V gene data show CDR1 as LGHNT and CDR2 as FRNRAP. CDR3 loop: CASGFLQGDLYEQYF. The CDR3 DNA is TGTGCTAGTGGTTTTCTCCAGGGAGACCTCTACGAGCAGTACTTC. The variable domain in full, completed from reference TRBV12-5 and TRBJ2-7, reads DARVTQTPRHKVTEMGQEVTMRCQPILGHNTVFWYRQTMMQGLELLAYFRNRAPLDDSGMPKDRFSAEMPDATLATLKIQPSEPRDSAVYFCASGFLQGDLYEQYFGPGTRLTVT.

The chain recombines TRBV5-4 with TRBJ2-2; perhaps TRBD1 as D (6 bases). The length of the CDR3 is 18 residues. Trimming took 4 bases from V and 5 from J, leaving 24 bases between them. From germline, CDR1 is SGHNT and CDR2 YYREEE (reference sequence). This CDR3 is CASSRFGVGERGTGELFF. DNA of the CDR3: TGTGCCAGCAGCCGGTTCGGCGTGGGAGAGAGGGGGACCGGGGAGCTGTTTTTT.

The chain has TRBV7-8 and TRBJ1-1; D is unresolved. The V and J ends lost 5 bases and 0 bases respectively, with 19 bases between them. This CDR3 spans 17 amino acids. Per the germline V gene, CDR1 is SGHVS and CDR2 is FQNEAQ. The CDR3 is CASSLRTQRPMNTEAFF. The CDR3 coding sequence is TGTGCCAGCAGCCTACGGACCCAAAGACCTATGAACACTGAAGCTTTCTTT.

This clone was detected only a few times. This sequence joins TRBV7-8 and TRBJ1-1; D gene unclear. V lost 0 bases and J lost 2, with 10 bases in between. Germline CDR1 SGHVS, CDR2 FQNEAQ. CDR3 size: 15 residues. The CDR3 loop is CASSLAPGLNTEAFF. The CDR3 DNA reads TGTGCCAGCAGCTTAGCCCCGGGGTTAAACACTGAAGCTTTCTTT.

This clone was observed a single time. The gene calls are TRBV7-3 and TRBJ1-5, with D hard to call. Trimming pared 0 bases from V and 7 bases from J, leaving 7 bases between. The germline V gene encodes CDR1 SGHTA and CDR2 FQGTGA. CDR3 size: 13 residues. CDR3 in amino acids: CASSLTPQQPQHF. The CDR3 bases are TGTGCCAGCAGCTTAACCCCCCAGCAGCCCCAGCATTTT.

The chain carries TRBV7-8 and TRBJ2-7; 12 bases line up with TRBD2. CDR1 SGHVS and CDR2 FQNEAQ come from the germline V gene. The CDR3 consists of 18 residues. The V and J ends lost 2 bases and 3 bases, in that order; junction bases with no gene match: 11. This CDR3 reads CASSLIIRTSGMNYEQYF. CDR3 in DNA: TGTGCCAGCAGCTTAATAATCCGGACTAGCGGGATGAACTACGAGCAGTACTTC.

The chain is built from TRBV27 and TRBJ2-2, with D maybe TRBD1 (6 bases). Germline values: CDR1 MNHEY, CDR2 SMNVEV (reference sequence). With 6 bases removed from V and 7 bases from J, the gap between germline ends came to 12 bases. This CDR3 is built from 13 residues. The CDR3 spells CASSQNRVGELFF. The CDR3 nucleotides read TGTGCCAGCAGCCAAAACAGGGTCGGGGAGCTGTTTTTT.

This clone was observed once. The V gene is TRBV30, the J gene TRBJ2-7; the D is unclear. Germline V gives CDR1 GTSNPN, CDR2 SVGIG (reference sequence). CDR3 length: 10 residues. The V and J ends lost 5 bases and 3 bases respectively, with 5 bases between them. The CDR3 nucleotides read TGTGCCTGGGGGGACTACGAGCAGTACTTC. Protein product: CAWGDYEQYF.

In this sample, this clone turned up once. The V and J genes are TRBV27 and TRBJ1-6; D call uncertain. The CDR3 extends over 16 amino acids. V lost 0 bases and J lost 5, with 11 bases in between. Germline V gives CDR1 MNHEY, CDR2 SMNVEV (reference sequence). The CDR3, as DNA: TGTGCCAGCAGTTTATCGGGATCCCCGAATAATTCACCCCTCCACTTT. It specifies CASSLSGSPNNSPLHF.